This is a list of T cell receptor beta chains from one sample in a study of Graves' ophthalmopathy and Graves' hyperthyroidism. TCRdb itself ran the multiplex PCR reads through MiXCR, one entry per CDR3 protein. The sample has 500,000 to 600,000 distinct CDR3 sequences, approximately 37% seen once. Source material: peripheral blood or thyroid tissue (not recorded which). These receptor sequences come from an adult man with Graves' hyperthyroidism. Each CDR3 is given with its conserved first and last residue. D genes are given only for firm matches. Clone size is not always given. Where it is, it says once, few, many or a class for expanded clones.

TRBJ2-2,many,TRBV6-5,.,CASRAIDRSRISAGELFF,TGTGCCAGCAGAGCAATCGACAGGAGTAGGATTAGTGCCGGGGAGCTGTTTTTT
TRBJ2-7,.,TRBV7-6,TRBD2,CASSSEASGSYEQYF,TGTGCCAGCAGCTCTGAGGCTAGCGGGAGCTACGAGCAGTACTTC
TRBJ1-2,many,TRBV20-1,.,CSATLGVGGYTF,TGCAGTGCTACGCTCGGGGTGGGCGGCTACACCTTC
TRBJ2-7,many,TRBV20-1,.,CSARDPGGVYEQYF,TGCAGTGCTAGAGATCCAGGGGGGGTGTACGAGCAGTACTTC
TRBJ2-7,many,TRBV29-1,.,CSVVAATYEQYF,TGCAGCGTTGTGGCAGCCACCTACGAGCAGTACTTC
TRBJ1-1,few,TRBV2,.,CASSDSGGDEAFF,TGTGCCAGCAGTGATTCGGGTGGGGATGAAGCTTTCTTT
TRBJ2-7,.,TRBV4-2,TRBD2,CASSQVGGTTYEQYF,TGTGCCAGCAGCCAAGTCGGGGGGACGACCTACGAGCAGTACTTC
TRBJ1-1,many,TRBV6-5,.,CASSYAGAEAFF,TGTGCCAGCAGTTACGCAGGGGCTGAAGCTTTCTTT
TRBJ1-5,many,TRBV4-1,.,CASSQEFDPDQPQHF,TGCGCCAGCAGCCAAGAGTTTGATCCCGATCAGCCCCAGCATTTT
TRBJ2-7,many,TRBV7-2,.,CASSSDENYEQYF,TGTGCCAGCAGCTCAGACGAGAACTACGAGCAGTACTTC
TRBJ2-5,many,TRBV9,.,CASSPRSGETQYF,TGTGCCAGCAGCCCCCGATCAGGAGAGACCCAGTACTTC
TRBJ2-3,few,TRBV7-9,.,CASSLAHQGTQYF,TGTGCCAGCAGCTTAGCGCATCAGGGAACGCAGTATTTT
TRBJ2-5,many,TRBV19,.,CASSIWTQQETQYF,TGTGCCAGTAGTATATGGACACAGCAAGAGACCCAGTACTTC
TRBJ1-4,many,TRBV10-3,TRBD1,CAISEGGSGEKLFF,TGTGCCATCAGTGAAGGGGGCAGTGGCGAAAAACTGTTTTTT
TRBJ1-1,many,TRBV12-3/TRBV12-4,.,CASRISGKNTEAFF,TGTGCCAGCAGGATCTCGGGGAAAAACACTGAAGCTTTCTTT
TRBJ2-7,.,TRBV7-9,TRBD2,CASSDSGDPYYEQYF,TGTGCCAGCAGCGACAGCGGGGACCCATACTACGAGCAGTACTTC
TRBJ2-3,many,TRBV7-2,.,CASSLDSDTQYF,TGTGCCAGCAGCTTAGATTCAGATACGCAGTATTTT
TRBJ2-7,.,TRBV7-8,TRBD2,CASSQGPSMREGGYEQYF,TGTGCCAGCAGCCAAGGACCCTCCATGAGGGAGGGTGGGTACGAGCAGTACTTC
TRBJ1-3,few,TRBV20-1,.,CSARDQQGWEHSGNTIYF,TGCAGTGCTAGAGACCAACAGGGTTGGGAGCACTCTGGAAACACCATATATTTT
TRBJ1-6,many,TRBV7-9,TRBD1,CASQGENSPLHF,TGTGCCAGCCAGGGGGAGAACTCACCCCTCCACTTT
TRBJ2-7,many,TRBV11-2,.,CASSLYGAGYEQYF,TGTGCCAGCAGCTTATATGGGGCGGGCTACGAGCAGTACTTC
TRBJ1-5,many,TRBV25-1,TRBD1,CASRPGTGHNQPQHF,TGTGCCAGCAGACCCGGGACAGGGCATAATCAGCCCCAGCATTTT
TRBJ2-7,.,TRBV29-1,TRBD1,CSVGDHRGEQYF,TGCAGCGTTGGGGACCACAGGGGCGAGCAGTACTTC
TRBJ1-5,many,TRBV27,.,CASSPWTDHSNQPQHF,TGTGCCAGCAGTCCCTGGACAGACCATAGCAATCAGCCCCAGCATTTT
TRBJ1-1,.,TRBV7-8,.,CASSLNTGRNTEAFF,TGTGCCAGCAGCTTAAATACAGGGAGGAACACTGAGGCTTTCTTT
TRBJ1-1,many,TRBV12-3/TRBV12-4,TRBD1,CASSEGAWTEAFF,TGTGCCAGCAGTGAGGGGGCGTGGACTGAAGCTTTCTTT
TRBJ1-1,once,TRBV20-1,TRBD1,CSARKTGARIEAFF,TGCAGTGCTAGAAAGACAGGGGCTAGGATTGAAGCTTTCTTT
TRBJ1-1,.,TRBV3-1,.,CASSQDWPDRGTEAFF,TGTGCCAGCAGCCAAGACTGGCCCGATCGAGGCACTGAAGCTTTCTTT
TRBJ1-5,.,TRBV29-1,.,CSVGVSGQPQHF,TGCAGCGTCGGGGTATCGGGTCAGCCCCAGCATTTT
TRBJ2-7,.,TRBV29-1,TRBD1,CSVESGTGGRQYF,TGCAGCGTTGAATCCGGGACAGGGGGAAGGCAGTACTTC
TRBJ2-1,.,TRBV7-9,.,CASSLGAHGNEQFF,TGTGCCAGCAGCTTAGGGGCCCATGGGAATGAGCAGTTCTTC
TRBJ1-1,few,TRBV3-1,.,CASSQGKVPNAEAFF,TGTGCCAGCAGCCAAGGGAAAGTGCCAAACGCTGAAGCTTTCTTT
TRBJ1-2,.,TRBV6-1,.,CASSEFGGRGYTF,TGTGCCAGCAGTGAATTTGGGGGTAGGGGCTACACCTTC
TRBJ2-7,many,TRBV6-5,.,CASSDQREQYF,TGTGCCAGCAGTGATCAGCGCGAGCAGTACTTC
TRBJ1-6,many,TRBV12-5,.,CASGLVPSPLHF,TGTGCTAGTGGTTTGGTACCTTCACCCCTCCACTTT
TRBJ2-2,.,TRBV12-3/TRBV12-4,TRBD2,CASTISGRQYTGELFF,TGTGCCAGCACCATTAGCGGGAGGCAATACACCGGGGAGCTGTTTTTT
TRBJ2-2,.,TRBV12-3/TRBV12-4,TRBD2,CASSFWRGGPGSGELFF,TGTGCCAGCAGTTTCTGGCGGGGGGGCCCCGGGTCCGGGGAGCTGTTTTTT
TRBJ1-1,many,TRBV20-1,.,CSARDRGRGTEAFF,TGCAGTGCTAGAGATCGGGGACGGGGCACTGAAGCTTTCTTT
TRBJ1-2,.,TRBV2,TRBD1,CASEPTGGAGYGYTF,TGTGCCAGCGAGCCAACAGGGGGCGCCGGGTATGGCTACACCTTC
TRBJ1-5,many,TRBV10-3,TRBD1,CAISADRVDSNQPQHF,TGTGCCATCAGTGCGGACAGGGTGGATAGCAATCAGCCCCAGCATTTT
TRBJ2-3,.,TRBV29-1,TRBD2,CSVVGTSGASTDTQYF,TGCAGCGTCGTCGGGACTAGCGGGGCTAGCACAGATACGCAGTATTTT
TRBJ2-5,.,TRBV7-2,TRBD2,CASSYRLAEIQETQYF,TGTGCCAGCAGCTACAGACTAGCGGAGATCCAAGAGACCCAGTACTTC
TRBJ2-1,few,TRBV24-1,.,CATSDFGFGQFF,TGTGCCACCAGTGATTTCGGGTTTGGGCAGTTCTTC
TRBJ1-2,.,TRBV2,TRBD1,CASSEPGQYSYGYTF,TGTGCCAGCAGTGAACCGGGACAGTATTCCTATGGCTACACCTTC
TRBJ2-2,many,TRBV13,.,CASSLQVRELFF,TGTGCCAGCAGCTTGCAGGTGCGGGAGCTGTTTTTT
TRBJ1-4,many,TRBV9,TRBD1,CASSKTGLEEKLFF,TGTGCCAGCAGCAAGACAGGGTTGGAGGAAAAACTGTTTTTT
TRBJ2-7,.,TRBV12-3/TRBV12-4,TRBD2,CASIPVAGTYEQYF,TGTGCCAGCATCCCGGTAGCGGGAACCTACGAGCAGTACTTC
TRBJ1-6,few,TRBV12-3/TRBV12-4,TRBD1,CASSTGVSYNSPLHF,TGTGCCAGCAGTACAGGGGTCTCCTATAATTCACCCCTCCACTTT
TRBJ2-2,few,TRBV5-1,.,CASSSGTQNTGELFF,TGCGCCAGCAGCTCCGGGACTCAGAACACCGGGGAGCTGTTTTTT
TRBJ1-5,once,TRBV2,TRBD1,CASSTGGRRVRQPQHF,TGTGCCAGCAGCACAGGGGGTCGGCGGGTACGGCAGCCCCAGCATTTT
TRBJ2-1,once,TRBV2,TRBD2,CASSDLGGSSYNEQFF,TGTGCCAGCAGTGATTTGGGCGGGAGTTCCTACAATGAGCAGTTCTTC
TRBJ1-4,many,TRBV7-6,TRBD1,CASSLKQGAPTNEKLFF,TGTGCCAGCAGCTTAAAACAGGGGGCCCCAACTAATGAAAAACTGTTTTTT
TRBJ2-7,few,TRBV2,TRBD1,CASSGLFGDRGEQYF,TGTGCCAGCAGTGGTCTATTTGGAGACAGGGGCGAGCAGTACTTC
TRBJ2-5,many,TRBV2,TRBD2,CASSDGLAGGEETQYF,TGTGCCAGCAGTGACGGCCTAGCGGGGGGTGAAGAGACCCAGTACTTC
TRBJ1-2,.,TRBV12-5,.,CASGLGAGLNYGYTF,TGTGCTAGTGGTTTGGGGGCAGGGCTTAACTATGGCTACACCTTC
TRBJ2-7,.,TRBV2,TRBD1,CASSEQTGLNEQYF,TGTGCCAGCAGTGAACAGACAGGGCTCAACGAGCAGTACTTC
TRBJ2-7,many,TRBV20-1,.,CSARDQTSPYEQYF,TGCAGTGCTAGAGATCAAACTAGCCCCTACGAGCAGTACTTC
TRBJ1-2,many,TRBV5-4,.,CASSLEVARRARGNYGYTF,TGTGCCAGCAGCTTGGAAGTCGCGAGGCGGGCGCGGGGTAACTATGGCTACACCTTC
TRBJ2-7,few,TRBV5-1,TRBD1,CASSLQGVQYF,TGCGCCAGCAGCTTGCAGGGGGTACAGTACTTC
TRBJ2-7,many,TRBV4-1,TRBD2,CASSQADRVSGLAFEQYF,TGCGCCAGCAGCCAAGCTGACAGGGTCTCGGGACTAGCGTTCGAGCAGTACTTC